This T cell receptor (beta chain) is from a study of T-cell memory formation after mild COVID-19. As concerns this clonotype: Its target is unknown.

5'RACE with constant-segment primers built TCRalpha and TCRbeta cDNA libraries with UMIs. TCRdb fed the 5' RACE reads into MiXCR, producing one record per CDR3 protein. The sample contains about 290,000 distinct CDR3 sequences, 15% to 20% of which appear only once. Study-wide points: Balance between CD4 and CD8 was seen in clones contracting day 15 to 85, and a CD4+ lean was seen in later expanders.

The germline V gene has CDR1 SGHRS and CDR2 YFSETQ. The CDR3 sequence is 16 residues long. Losses at the gene ends were 3 bases for V and 7 bases for J; bases not matched to a gene: 11. This sequence originates from a man younger than 35 who had mild COVID-19 (a few samples of this study predate the infection). Cell type and time point are not known. The chain recombines TRBV5-1 with TRBJ2-1; TRBD1 matches at 9 bases. Sequenced: PBMCs or a T cell subset sorted from them (not recorded which). Here the CDR3 DNA reads TGCGCCAGCAGCTATACAGGGGGCCTCGTGGGAAATGAGCAGTTCTTC. Translation gives CASSYTGGLVGNEQFF.